A single TCR beta chain is shown here with its context. The antigen is not known. The data belong to a study of CD8 T cells in Susac syndrome. Overall study results and limits: Susac CD8+ cells expanded clonally the most in TEMRA cells and in active patients.

Random hexamers primed reverse transcription of about 0.45 to 1 ug RNA. TCRdb re-called the immunoSEQ multiplex PCR reads through MiXCR, storing one row per CDR3 protein. The sample records some 130,000 distinct CDR3 sequences, around 93% being singletons. Sample: CD8+ T cells from PBMCs. This TCR came from a human donor with Susac syndrome.

CDR3 sequence: CASSLAMGHLNYGYTF. The CDR3 nucleotides read TGTGCCAGCAGCTTAGCGATGGGACACTTGAACTATGGCTACACCTTC. The gene calls are TRBV7-2 and TRBJ1-2; perhaps TRBD1 as D (6 bases). The CDR3 has 16 amino acids. V was cut by 0 bases and J by 2 bases, with 13 bases left in between. Germline V gene lookup returns CDR1 SGHTA and CDR2 FQGNSA.